This T cell receptor (beta chain) was documented in a study of a mutant IDH1 vaccine in newly diagnosed glioma. Study in general: Patients received vaccination from 4-6 weeks after radiotherapy alone, or with temozolomide cycles. Former treatment meant radiotherapy, temozolomide, or both; the majority had gotten both. Whole-study findings and limits: With respect to changes in top peripheral T cell clonotypes, pseudoprogression seemed unrelated.

About this clone: What it binds is not known.

Generated by immunoSEQ multiplex PCR, the TCRdb table keeps only in-frame clones and is missing some. The sample includes 56,000 or so clones, more than 75% of them seen just once. Time point defined: week 47, end of study. Each dose delivered 300 ug of mutant IDH1 20-mer peptide subcutaneously with imiquimod. New WHO grade 3 or 4 astrocytomas that were IDH1-mutant and ATRX-lost had been found in donors. The CDR3 consists of 12 residues. Trimming cost V 9 bases and J 4 bases, with 12 bases left between them. Per the germline V gene, CDR1 is LNHDA and CDR2 is SQIVND (reference sequence). V gene TRBV19 combines with J gene TRBJ1-2; perhaps TRBD1 as D (6 bases). The origin of this receptor is a woman aged 40 to 55 with glioma. Some clones in this sample may be carry-over from other donors' samples. Sample: PBMCs, taken from a glioma patient whose treatment included an IDH1 peptide vaccine. The DNA for the CDR3 is TGTGCCAGACCGACAGGCTTCTATGGCTACACCTTC. Its protein product is CARPTGFYGYTF.